This entry features one T cell receptor (beta chain) sequence. Its antigen remains unidentified. Sequenced by immunoSEQ multiplex PCR; TCRdb stores in-frame clones only, minus some. The sample has 2 million to 2.5 million clones, approximately 96% seen once. CDR1 and CDR2 from the germline V gene are MDHEN and SYDVKM. Trimming cost V 3 bases and J 4 bases; bases outside gene matches: 5. The CDR3 extends over 15 amino acids. Naive CD45RA+ and memory CD45RA-negative subsets were split from CD4+ cells. The data were taken from a study of shared clonotypes between healthy human individuals. Overall study context: Samples came from a couple of female and a few male donors aged 18 to 49.

Broader study findings: Sequencing depth was a factor that was expected to affect clonotype sharing among donors.

Sequencing was done on a sample of naive CD4+ T cells sorted from blood. Subset indicated: CD45RA+ positively selected. This sequence joins TRBV28 and TRBJ2-2; 7 bases map to TRBD1. This sequence originates from a man in his late teens or twenties in good health. Here the CDR3 reads CASSLTGRSTGELFF. DNA of the CDR3: TGTGCCAGCAGTTTGACAGGGCGGTCCACCGGGGAGCTGTTTTTT.